These 7 T cell receptor beta chains originate from one sample sequenced in a study of graft-versus-host responses after intestinal transplantation. Their antigen targets remain unknown. Repertoires were generated with immunoSEQ multiplex PCR, while TCRdb's copy carries only in-frame clones and drops some. The data show more than 65,000 clones, about 90% seen once. The source was unstimulated CD8+ T cells sorted from spleen or lymph node cells, collected before transplant. The receptors stem from a human donor who was the organ donor for an intestinal transplant.

The chain uses TRBV4-2 and TRBJ2-7; the D gene is possibly TRBD1 (5 bases). Germline CDR1 LGHNA, CDR2 YNFKEQ. V was shortened by 1 base and J by 4 bases, with 14 bases between the two germline ends. The CDR3 consists of 15 residues. CDR3 region: CASSQVRRGGYEQYF. In DNA form, the CDR3 reads TGTGCCAGCAGCCAAGTCAGAAGGGGTGGTTACGAGCAGTACTTC.

The chain has TRBV7-6 and TRBJ1-1, with D unresolved. Trimming removed 1 base at V and 6 bases at J, with 21 bases between. CDR1 is SGHVS and CDR2 is FNYEAQ in the germline V gene. The CDR3 loop spans 17 amino acids. CDR3 bases: TGTGCCAGCAGCTTAGGCGTCGGGGAGCCCCGGGAGGCTGAAGCTTTCTTT. Translating it yields CASSLGVGEPREAEAFF.

The chain carries TRBV5-4 and TRBJ2-3; weak D call: TRBD2 (6 bases). The V and J ends lost 6 bases and 3 bases respectively, with 11 bases between them. Germline CDR1 and CDR2: SGHNT and YYREEE (reference sequence). The CDR3 has 13 residues. The CDR3 protein is CASKAGITDTQYF. For the CDR3, the DNA is TGTGCCAGCAAGGCGGGGATTACAGATACGCAGTATTTT.

The rearrangement links TRBV5-4 to TRBJ2-1, with 12 bases lining up with TRBD2. The CDR3 totals 17 residues. Germline values: CDR1 SGHNT, CDR2 YYREEE (reference sequence). Unmatched junction bases numbered 8, after V lost 3 bases and J lost 4 bases. The CDR3 DNA is TGTGCCAGCAGCTCGCCCACTAGCGGGGGGCAATACAATGAGCAGTTCTTC. As protein: CASSSPTSGGQYNEQFF.

The chain couples TRBV25-1 to TRBJ2-1; possible D gene TRBD2, 6 bases. CDR3 size: 15 residues. Germline CDR1 and CDR2: MGHDK and SYGVNS. V was cut by 1 base and J by 10 bases, with 17 bases left in between. For the CDR3, the DNA is TGTGCCAGCAGTGAATGGGGGACTGCCGGGATGGAGCAGTTCTTC. This encodes CASSEWGTAGMEQFF.

This sequence joins TRBV5-4 and TRBJ2-3; 11 nucleotides line up with TRBD1. V dropped 3 bases and J dropped 4; count of bases not matched to a gene: 4. CDR3 size: 15 residues. From germline, CDR1 is SGHNT and CDR2 YYREEE (reference sequence). The CDR3 nucleotides read TGTGCCAGCAGCTCTTGGACAGGGGGCGCAGATACGCAGTATTTT. This translates into CASSSWTGGADTQYF.

There are a few counts of this clone. V is TRBV27 and J is TRBJ1-4; maybe TRBD1 (5 bases). Germline lookup yields CDR1 MNHEY and CDR2 SMNVEV (reference sequence). Trimming left V 6 bases short and J 8 bases short, with 19 bases between. This CDR3 contains 15 residues. CDR3 DNA: TGTGCCAGCAGCCGGTCGCAGGGAATAACAGAAAAACTGTTTTTT. Amino acids: CASSRSQGITEKLFF.